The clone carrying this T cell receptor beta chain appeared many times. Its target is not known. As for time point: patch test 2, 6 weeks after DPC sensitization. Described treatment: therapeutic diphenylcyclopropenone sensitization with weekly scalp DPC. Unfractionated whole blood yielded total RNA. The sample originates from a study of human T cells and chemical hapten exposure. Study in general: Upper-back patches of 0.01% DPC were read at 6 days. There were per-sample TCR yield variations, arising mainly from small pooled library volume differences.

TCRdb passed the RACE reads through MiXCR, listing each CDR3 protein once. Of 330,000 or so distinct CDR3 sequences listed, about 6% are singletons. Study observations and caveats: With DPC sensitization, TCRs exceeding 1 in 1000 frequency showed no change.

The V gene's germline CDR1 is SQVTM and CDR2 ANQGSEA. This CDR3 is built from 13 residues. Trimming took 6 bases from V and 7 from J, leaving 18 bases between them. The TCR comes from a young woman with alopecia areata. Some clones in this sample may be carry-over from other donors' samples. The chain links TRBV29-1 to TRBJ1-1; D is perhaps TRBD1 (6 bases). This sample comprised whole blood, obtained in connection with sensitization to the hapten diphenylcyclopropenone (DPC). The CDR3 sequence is CSVAGTPRGEAFF. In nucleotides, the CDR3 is TGCAGCGTGGCCGGGACACCCCGGGGTGAAGCTTTCTTT.